The 18 T cell receptor beta chains given below trace back to one sample, sequenced in a study of T cells after yellow fever vaccination. MiXCR was run by TCRdb on the 5' RACE reads, yielding one entry per CDR3 protein. Altogether about 45,000 distinct CDR3 sequences are present, roughly 6.4% being singletons, with the ten largest covering 15%. Specimen: CD8+ T cells not binding an NS4B(214-222) dextramer, sorted from PBMCs, collected 45 days after the yellow fever booster vaccination. The receptors here all came from a man aged 25 to 40 who received the YFV17D yellow fever vaccine.

This clonotype was counted at least ten times. V gene TRBV24-1 combines with J gene TRBJ1-2; D gene uncertain. V lost 5 bases and J lost 7, with 10 bases in between. The germline V gene has CDR1 KGHDR and CDR2 SFDVKD. CDR3 length: 12 amino acids. CDR3 bases: TGTGCCACCAGTGCTAACGCTGGTGGCTACACCTTC. Translated, it gives CATSANAGGYTF.

The V gene is TRBV12-3 or TRBV12-4, the J gene TRBJ1-4; D unclear. The V end lost 5 bases, the J end lost 3 bases, and 10 bases lay between the germline ends. CDR3 size: 14 residues. CDR3: CASSPYPANEKLFF. CDR3 DNA sequence: TGTGCCAGCAGTCCCTATCCTGCTAATGAAAAACTGTTTTTT.

The chain combines TRBV3-1 with TRBJ2-5; D ambiguous. V lost 0 bases to trimming and J lost 4 bases, with 9 bases between them. Looked up from germline, CDR1 is LGHDT and CDR2 is YNNKEL (reference sequence). The CDR3 covers 14 residues. CDR3 region: CASSQESGRETQYF. CDR3 nucleotides: TGTGCCAGCAGCCAAGAGTCAGGACGAGAGACCCAGTACTTC.

This clonotype was seen at least ten times. The rearrangement links TRBV6-2 or TRBV6-3 to TRBJ2-7, with D uncertain. The V end lost 2 bases, the J end lost 5 bases, and 7 bases lay between the germline ends. This CDR3 comprises 12 residues. Germline CDR1 and CDR2: MNHEY and SVGEGT. As DNA, the CDR3 is TGTGCCAGCAGTTACCGTACCAACGAGCAGTACTTC. Protein product: CASSYRTNEQYF.

This clonotype came up a few times. The CDR3 protein is CASGLAGYEQYF. CDR3 bases: TGTGCCAGCGGACTAGCGGGCTACGAGCAGTACTTC. The rearrangement links TRBV10-3 to TRBJ2-7; TRBD2 matches at 11 bases. V shed 10 bases, J shed 3 bases, and the junction held 2 bases outside the gene matches. Germline loops: CDR1 ENHRY, CDR2 SYGVKD. This CDR3 has 12 residues.

This clonotype was recorded at least ten times. This chain connects TRBV11-2 to TRBJ2-3; TRBD1 agrees at 8 bases. CDR1 and CDR2 from the germline V gene are SGHAT and FQNNGV. The CDR3 is 15 amino acids. V lost 6 bases and J lost 6; bases outside the gene matches: 11. The CDR3 DNA sequence: TGTGCCAGCAGTTCCCGGGACAGGTCCATTGATACGCAGTATTTT. This sequence encodes CASSSRDRSIDTQYF.

This clonotype has ten or more counts. The CDR3 bases are TGTGCCTCCTCCGCCAAAGCGGGAGGGCCAGGGGAGCAGTTCTTC. The encoded protein is CASSAKAGGPGEQFF. V gene TRBV6-4 combines with J gene TRBJ2-1; 10 positions match TRBD2. This CDR3 spans 15 amino acids. The trim removed 11 bases at V and 10 bases at J, leaving 17 bases unmatched. The germline CDR1 and CDR2 sequences are MRHNA and SNTAGT.

The chain combines TRBV9 with TRBJ2-7; 8 bases are a match to TRBD1. Germline CDR1 and CDR2: SGDLS and YYNGEE. The CDR3 is 15 amino acids. After removal of 0 bases from V and 3 bases from J, the junction contained 5 bases not matched to a gene. The chain's CDR3 is CASSVAQGANYEQYF. The CDR3 DNA sequence: TGTGCCAGCAGCGTAGCGCAGGGGGCTAACTACGAGCAGTACTTC. Filled out from reference TRBV9 and TRBJ2-7, the complete variable domain reads DSGVTQTPKHLITATGQRVTLRCSPRSGDLSVYWYQQSLDQGLQFLIQYYNGEERAKGNILERFSAQQFPDLHSELNLSSLELGDSALYFCASSVAQGANYEQYFGPGTRLTVT.

This clonotype has at least ten counts. The V and J genes are TRBV9 and TRBJ2-1, with unresolved D. Germline CDR1 and CDR2: SGDLS and YYNGEE. The CDR3 totals 12 residues. V was clipped by 4 bases and J by 6 bases, with 8 bases between them. The CDR3 bases are TGTGCCAGCAGCCCCGGTTCCAATGAGCAGTTCTTC. Translation: CASSPGSNEQFF.

This clonotype came up many times. V and J are TRBV6-5 and TRBJ2-7; possibly TRBD2 for D (5 bases). Trimming removed 0 bases at V and 2 bases at J, with 14 bases between. The CDR3 length is 16 residues. Germline CDR1 is MNHEY and CDR2 is SVGAGI. The CDR3 protein is CASSYSFGLKTYEQYF. The CDR3 DNA is TGTGCCAGCAGTTACTCATTCGGACTGAAGACCTACGAGCAGTACTTC.

This clonotype came up many times. The V and J genes are TRBV7-2 and TRBJ2-1; D is uncertain. V was clipped by 4 bases and J by 3 bases, with 10 bases between them. The CDR3 runs to 14 residues. Germline V gene data show CDR1 as SGHTA and CDR2 as FQGNSA. The CDR3 region has the DNA TGTGCCAGCAGCTCCCAAACCGGCTACAATGAGCAGTTCTTC. This encodes CASSSQTGYNEQFF.

This clonotype appeared many times. The genes are TRBV3-1 and TRBJ2-7; TRBD1 is a possible D gene (6 bases). The germline CDR1 and CDR2 sequences are LGHDT and YNNKEL (reference sequence). The CDR3 has 16 residues. V shed 0 bases and J shed 5 bases, with 17 bases lying between them. The CDR3 loop is CASSQESFTGLDEQYF. CDR3 bases: TGTGCCAGCAGCCAAGAGTCGTTTACAGGGTTGGACGAGCAGTACTTC.

This clonotype was observed at least ten times. The rearrangement joins TRBV9 to TRBJ2-2; the D is unclear. V was cut by 4 bases and J by 6 bases, with 10 bases left in between. The CDR3 covers 13 residues. Germline V CDR1 and CDR2: SGDLS, YYNGEE. CDR3: CASSPDSSGELFF. The DNA of the CDR3 is TGTGCCAGCAGCCCAGACTCTTCCGGGGAGCTGTTTTTT.

Many counts were recorded for this clonotype. The chain links TRBV6-5 to TRBJ1-1; tentatively, D is TRBD1 (5 bases). The CDR3 is 15 amino acids. Germline CDR1 MNHEY, CDR2 SVGAGI. V shed 0 bases and J shed 5 bases, with 13 bases lying between them. The CDR3 protein is CASSYSGGEGTEAFF. DNA of the CDR3: TGTGCCAGCAGTTACTCCGGAGGGGAAGGAACTGAAGCTTTCTTT.

This clonotype was found many times. This chain joins TRBV27 and TRBJ2-1, with a possible D match to TRBD1 (6 bases). Per germline, CDR1 MNHEY and CDR2 SMNVEV (reference sequence). The germline V and J ends were trimmed by 1 base and 5 bases, with 9 bases remaining between them. The CDR3 length is 14 residues. CDR3 coding DNA: TGTGCCAGCAGTTTATTGGGGGCAAACAATGAGCAGTTCTTC. Amino acids: CASSLLGANNEQFF.

This clonotype was recorded a few times. The V gene is TRBV13, the J gene TRBJ2-6; D gene unclear. V gave up 1 base and J gave up 0 bases, with 10 bases separating them. Germline V CDR1 and CDR2: PRHDT, FYEKMQ (reference sequence). The CDR3 is made up of 17 amino acids. The CDR3 region has the DNA TGTGCCAGCAGCTTAGATGGAAGTAGCTCTGGGGCCAACGTCCTGACTTTC. Its protein product is CASSLDGSSSGANVLTF.

This clonotype has ten or more counts. The J gene is TRBJ2-7, the V gene TRBV25-1, with TRBD1 identical over 10 bases. Losses at the gene ends were 6 bases for V and 3 bases for J; bases not matched to a gene: 11. Per the germline V gene, CDR1 is MGHDK and CDR2 is SYGVNS. This CDR3 region has 16 residues. The CDR3, as DNA: TGTGCCAGCAGGGGGGCTTTCCGGGACAGGGGCTACGAGCAGTACTTC. It is translated as CASRGAFRDRGYEQYF.

This clonotype was counted at least ten times. The CDR3 DNA reads TGTGCCAGCAGTCCCCGACTAGCGGGAGTGGCAGAGACCCAGTACTTC. Protein product: CASSPRLAGVAETQYF. This chain joins TRBV12-3 or TRBV12-4 and TRBJ2-5, with TRBD2 matching over 12 bases. The CDR3 has 16 residues. V lost 5 bases, J lost 4 bases, and 8 bases stayed unmatched.